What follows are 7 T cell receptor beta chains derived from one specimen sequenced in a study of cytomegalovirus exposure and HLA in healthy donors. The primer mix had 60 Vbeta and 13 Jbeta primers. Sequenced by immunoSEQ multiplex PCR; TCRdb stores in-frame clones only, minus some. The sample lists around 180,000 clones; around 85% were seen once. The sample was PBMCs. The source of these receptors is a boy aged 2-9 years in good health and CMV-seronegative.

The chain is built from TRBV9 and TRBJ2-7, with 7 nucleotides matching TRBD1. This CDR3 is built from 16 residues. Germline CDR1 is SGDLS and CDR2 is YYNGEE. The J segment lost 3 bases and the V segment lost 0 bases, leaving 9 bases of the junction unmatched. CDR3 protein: CASSVGVDRTHYEQYF. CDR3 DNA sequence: TGTGCCAGCAGCGTAGGGGTGGACAGGACACACTACGAGCAGTACTTC.

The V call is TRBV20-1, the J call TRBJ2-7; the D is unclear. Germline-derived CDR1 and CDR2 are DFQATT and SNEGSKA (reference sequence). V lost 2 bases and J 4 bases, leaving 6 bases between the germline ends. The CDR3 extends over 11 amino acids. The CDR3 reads CSARYGYEQYF. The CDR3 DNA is TGCAGTGCTAGATACGGGTACGAGCAGTACTTC.

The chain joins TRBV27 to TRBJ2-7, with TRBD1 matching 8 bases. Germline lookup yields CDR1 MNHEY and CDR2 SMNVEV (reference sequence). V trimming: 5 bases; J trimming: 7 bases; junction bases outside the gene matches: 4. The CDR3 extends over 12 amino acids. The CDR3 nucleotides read TGTGCCAGCAGTGGACAGGGTCGGGAGCAGTACTTC. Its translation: CASSGQGREQYF.

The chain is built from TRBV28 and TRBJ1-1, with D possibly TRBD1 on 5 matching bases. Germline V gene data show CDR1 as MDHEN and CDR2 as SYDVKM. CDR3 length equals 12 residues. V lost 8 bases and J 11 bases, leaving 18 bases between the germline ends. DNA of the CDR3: TGTGCCAGCGTGATTCAGGGTATTGCGGCTTTCTTT. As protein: CASVIQGIAAFF.

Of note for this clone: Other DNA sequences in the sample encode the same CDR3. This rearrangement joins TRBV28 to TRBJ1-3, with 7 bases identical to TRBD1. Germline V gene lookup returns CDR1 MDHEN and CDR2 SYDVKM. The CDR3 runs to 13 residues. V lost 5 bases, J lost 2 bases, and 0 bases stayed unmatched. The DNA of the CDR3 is TGTGCCAGCAGTGACAGGGCTGGAAACACCATATATTTT. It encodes CASSDRAGNTIYF.

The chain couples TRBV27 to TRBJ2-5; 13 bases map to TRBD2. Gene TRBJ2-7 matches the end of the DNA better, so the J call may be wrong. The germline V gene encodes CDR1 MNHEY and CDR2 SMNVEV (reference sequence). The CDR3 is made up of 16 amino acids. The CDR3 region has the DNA TGTGCCAGCAGTCTCAGGACTAGCGGGAGACAATACGAGCAGTACTTC. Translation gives CASSLRTSGRQYEQYF.

This CDR3 reads CASSTRNVSYEQYF. CDR3 coding DNA: TGTGCCAGCTCGACCAGGAACGTGTCCTACGAGCAGTACTTC. The chain links TRBV7-9 to TRBJ2-7; D call uncertain. Germline V gene lookup returns CDR1 SEHNR and CDR2 FQNEAQ (reference sequence). The CDR3 consists of 14 residues. Between the trimmed V and J ends, which lost 8 bases and 1 base, there was a span of 15 bases.